This TCR beta chain was sequenced for a study of blood T cell repertoires in COVID-19. Background on the study: Sites across the United States, Italy and Spain contributed samples from acute and convalescent COVID-19.

Profiling relied on immunoSEQ multiplex PCR, and the TCRdb table lists in-frame clones only, not all of them. Of 30,000 or so clones listed, nearly 90% are singletons. Germline CDR1 reads MNHEY; CDR2 reads SVGAGI. This CDR3 contains 14 residues. J was trimmed by 6 bases and V by 6 bases; bases with no gene match: 7. Enrolled during active infection, Seattle patients were then followed longitudinally. Material for sequencing was peripheral blood. The TCR was taken from a man in his 60s with COVID-19, enrolled during active disease. This chain joins TRBV6-5 and TRBJ1-5, with TRBD1 identical over 8 bases. The CDR3 here is CASSMTQGGQPQHF. In nucleotides, the CDR3 is TGTGCCAGCAGCATGACACAGGGGGGTCAGCCCCAGCATTTT.